This TCR beta chain was identified during a study of cytomegalovirus exposure and HLA in healthy donors. Study observations and caveats: Both high specificity and high sensitivity reportedly marked the classifier's diagnosis of cytomegalovirus status.

These donors were members of the roughly 120-subject validation cohort, a group separate from the roughly 670-subject first cohort. This table comes from immunoSEQ multiplex PCR, and its TCRdb copy is limited to in-frame clones, with some not included. Here the sample spans hundreds of thousands of clones, approximately 90% being singletons. This clone has a handful of counts. The antigen is unknown. The ends lost 2 bases at V and 4 bases at J; junction bases unmatched: 5. Germline lookup yields CDR1 MNHNS and CDR2 SASEGT. The CDR3 contains 14 residues. The receptor was isolated from a woman aged 18-30 years in good health and CMV-seronegative. The sequencing sample was made of PBMCs. This chain uses TRBV6-1 with TRBJ2-7; 7 bases map to TRBD2. The CDR3 sequence: CASSELTSEYEQYF. The CDR3 DNA sequence: TGTGCCAGCAGTGAACTCACTAGCGAGTACGAGCAGTACTTC.